This T cell receptor beta chain comes out of a study of shared clonotypes between healthy human individuals. Produced via immunoSEQ multiplex PCR; TCRdb's table is partial and in-frame only. The data show about 730,000 clones, around 77% seen once. The CDR3 runs to 15 residues. V lost 5 bases to trimming and J lost 3 bases, with 11 bases between them. Germline V gene lookup returns CDR1 SGHAT and CDR2 FQNNGV. This sequence joins TRBV11-2 and TRBJ2-6; D is undetermined. The origin of this receptor is a woman between 25 and 40 years old in good health. Sequenced input: memory CD4+ T cells sorted from blood. The subset: CD45RA-negative fraction. CDR3 sequence: CASSPIVGGANVLTF. The CDR3 nucleotides are TGTGCCAGCAGCCCAATAGTTGGTGGGGCCAACGTCCTGACTTTC.